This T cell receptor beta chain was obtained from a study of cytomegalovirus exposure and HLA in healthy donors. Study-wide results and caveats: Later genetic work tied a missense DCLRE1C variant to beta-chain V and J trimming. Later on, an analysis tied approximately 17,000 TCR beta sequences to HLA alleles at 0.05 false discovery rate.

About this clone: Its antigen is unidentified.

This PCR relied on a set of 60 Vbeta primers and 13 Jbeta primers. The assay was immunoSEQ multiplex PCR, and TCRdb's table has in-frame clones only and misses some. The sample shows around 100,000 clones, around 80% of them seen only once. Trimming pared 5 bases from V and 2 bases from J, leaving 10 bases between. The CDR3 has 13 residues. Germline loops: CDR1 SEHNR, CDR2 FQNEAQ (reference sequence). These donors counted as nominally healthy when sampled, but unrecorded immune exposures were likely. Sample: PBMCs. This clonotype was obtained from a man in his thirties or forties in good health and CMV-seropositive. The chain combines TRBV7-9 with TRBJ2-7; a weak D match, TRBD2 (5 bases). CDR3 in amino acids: CASSPEGPYEQYF. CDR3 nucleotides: TGTGCCAGCAGCCCAGAGGGCCCCTACGAGCAGTACTTC.